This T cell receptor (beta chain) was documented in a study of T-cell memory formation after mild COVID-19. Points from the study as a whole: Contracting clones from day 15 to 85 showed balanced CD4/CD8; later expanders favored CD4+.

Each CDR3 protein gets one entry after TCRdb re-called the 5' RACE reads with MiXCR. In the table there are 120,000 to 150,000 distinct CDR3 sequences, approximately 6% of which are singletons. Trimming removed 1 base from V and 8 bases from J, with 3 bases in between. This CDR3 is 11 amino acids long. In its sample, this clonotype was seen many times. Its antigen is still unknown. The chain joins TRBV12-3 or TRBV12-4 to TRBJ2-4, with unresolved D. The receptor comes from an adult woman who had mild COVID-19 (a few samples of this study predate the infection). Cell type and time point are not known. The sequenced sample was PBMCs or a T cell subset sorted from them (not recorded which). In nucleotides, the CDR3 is TGTGCCAGCAGTTTAGGCGACATTCAGTACTTC. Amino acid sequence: CASSLGDIQYF.